A selection of T cell receptor beta chains follows, all from one sample in a study of naive and memory T cell subsets. TCRdb re-called the UMI-ligation and nested PCR reads with MiXCR, one entry per CDR3 protein. The top ten hold 0.11% of the sample, which has around 140,000 distinct CDR3 sequences, over 20% seen once. What was sequenced was naive CD4+ T cells from blood. These receptors all stem from a human donor in good health. Both conserved end residues are part of each CDR3. The D gene is left open where the match is weak. Expanded clones get a size class; other rows say once, few or many, or leave the size out.

d_gene: TRBD1; v_gene: TRBV28; abundance: NA; j_gene: TRBJ1-2; CDR3nt: TGTGCCAGTGGACAGGGCTTAGGTGGCTACACCTTC; CDR3aa: CASGQGLGGYTF
d_gene: NA; v_gene: TRBV29-1; abundance: many; j_gene: TRBJ2-1; CDR3nt: TGCAGCGGAGCGGGCTACAATGAGCAGTTCTTC; CDR3aa: CSGAGYNEQFF
d_gene: NA; v_gene: TRBV7-6; abundance: many; j_gene: TRBJ2-2; CDR3nt: TGTGCCAGCAGCCCACCGAGGGGTCGCACCGGGGAGCTGTTTTTT; CDR3aa: CASSPPRGRTGELFF
d_gene: NA; v_gene: TRBV28; abundance: NA; j_gene: TRBJ1-4; CDR3nt: TGTGCCAGCAGTTCCCCAAACGATCCAGAAAAACTGTTTTTT; CDR3aa: CASSSPNDPEKLFF
d_gene: NA; v_gene: TRBV6-6; abundance: NA; j_gene: TRBJ2-5; CDR3nt: TGTGCCAGCACCTATAGTCTGGAGACCCAGTACTTC; CDR3aa: CASTYSLETQYF
d_gene: NA; v_gene: TRBV11-2; abundance: many; j_gene: TRBJ2-5; CDR3nt: TGTGCCAGCAGCTCCCCAGGGATGGGGCAAGAGACCCAGTACTTC; CDR3aa: CASSSPGMGQETQYF
d_gene: NA; v_gene: TRBV29-1; abundance: NA; j_gene: TRBJ2-7; CDR3nt: TGCAGCGTTGTGGGACCCGATGGGCAGTACTTC; CDR3aa: CSVVGPDGQYF
d_gene: NA; v_gene: TRBV19; abundance: few; j_gene: TRBJ2-2; CDR3nt: TGTGCCAGTAGTTTCGGGGTCACCGGGGAGCTGTTTTTT; CDR3aa: CASSFGVTGELFF
d_gene: TRBD2; v_gene: TRBV19; abundance: NA; j_gene: TRBJ2-5; CDR3nt: TGTGCCAGTAGCGGACTAGCGGGACGAGAGACCCAGTACTTC; CDR3aa: CASSGLAGRETQYF
d_gene: NA; v_gene: TRBV24-1; abundance: many; j_gene: TRBJ2-3; CDR3nt: TGTGCCACCAGTGATTCAAAAGAGAGGACAGATACGCAGTATTTT; CDR3aa: CATSDSKERTDTQYF
d_gene: NA; v_gene: TRBV25-1; abundance: NA; j_gene: TRBJ2-7; CDR3nt: TGTGCCAGCACAAGGTCAGGTGCATCCTACGAGCAGTACTTC; CDR3aa: CASTRSGASYEQYF
d_gene: NA; v_gene: TRBV7-2; abundance: many; j_gene: TRBJ2-7; CDR3nt: TGTGCCAGCAGCTTGGGCAGGGTCGGGTACGAGCAGTACTTC; CDR3aa: CASSLGRVGYEQYF
d_gene: TRBD2; v_gene: TRBV28; abundance: NA; j_gene: TRBJ2-7; CDR3nt: TGTGCCACCGCCACCCTGGCGGGAGCGGGGGAGCAGTACTTC; CDR3aa: CATATLAGAGEQYF
d_gene: TRBD1; v_gene: TRBV10-3; abundance: many; j_gene: TRBJ2-3; CDR3nt: TGTGCCATCGGATGGACAGGGGGCACAGATACGCAGTATTTT; CDR3aa: CAIGWTGGTDTQYF
d_gene: NA; v_gene: TRBV18; abundance: NA; j_gene: TRBJ1-1; CDR3nt: TGTGCCAGCTCACCCTCCCAGAACACTGAAGCTTTCTTT; CDR3aa: CASSPSQNTEAFF
d_gene: TRBD2; v_gene: TRBV7-2; abundance: NA; j_gene: TRBJ2-1; CDR3nt: TGTGCCAGCAGCTTAGTAGGGCTAGCGGGAGGTACCTACAATGAGCAGTTCTTC; CDR3aa: CASSLVGLAGGTYNEQFF
d_gene: TRBD2; v_gene: TRBV7-6; abundance: many; j_gene: TRBJ2-7; CDR3nt: TGTGCCAGCAGCGAGGGACTAGCGGGGACGGAGCAGTACTTC; CDR3aa: CASSEGLAGTEQYF
d_gene: NA; v_gene: TRBV4-1; abundance: NA; j_gene: TRBJ2-3; CDR3nt: TGCGCCAGCAGCCAAGTGTGGGCAGGGTCTAGCACAGATACGCAGTATTTT; CDR3aa: CASSQVWAGSSTDTQYF